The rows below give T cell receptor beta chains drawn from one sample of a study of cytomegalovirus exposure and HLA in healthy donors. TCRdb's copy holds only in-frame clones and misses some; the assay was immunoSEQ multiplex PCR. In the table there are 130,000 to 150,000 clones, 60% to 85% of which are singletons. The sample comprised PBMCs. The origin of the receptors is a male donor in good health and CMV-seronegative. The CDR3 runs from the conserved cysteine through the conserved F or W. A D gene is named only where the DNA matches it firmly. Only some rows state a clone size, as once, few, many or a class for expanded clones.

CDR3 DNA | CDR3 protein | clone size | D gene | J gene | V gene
TGCGCCAGCAGTTTCGATCGGGGGGCATATGGAAACACCATATATTTT | CASSFDRGAYGNTIYF | - | - | TRBJ1-3 | TRBV5-1
TGTGCCAGCAGCCAAATGCCGGGACTAGCGGGGGTCTACGAGCAGTACTTC | CASSQMPGLAGVYEQYF | - | TRBD2 | TRBJ2-7 | TRBV5-4
TGTGCCAGCACCGACCAGACCAACAGGGGGCATTATGGCTACACCTTC | CASTDQTNRGHYGYTF | - | TRBD1 | TRBJ1-2 | TRBV5-4
TGTGCCAGTAGTACCGCACGGACAGACTATAATTCACCCCTCCACTTT | CASSTARTDYNSPLHF | - | - | TRBJ1-6 | TRBV19
TGTGCCAGCAGCTTATCAGGGACAGGGTACTACGAGCAGTACTTC | CASSLSGTGYYEQYF | - | TRBD1 | TRBJ2-7 | TRBV7-8
TGCGCCAGCAGCTTGGCTGGCGGGAGTCCCCTCGAGCAGTACTTC | CASSLAGGSPLEQYF | - | TRBD2 | TRBJ2-7 | TRBV5-1
TGTGCCAGCAGTGAAGCGGTAGCGGGTCTTTACAAAAAAGAGACCCAGTACTTC | CASSEAVAGLYKKETQYF | once | TRBD2 | TRBJ2-5 | TRBV2
TGTGCCAGCAGCGTAGGTGTAGCGGGCGTCGAGCAGTACTTC | CASSVGVAGVEQYF | - | TRBD2 | TRBJ2-7 | TRBV9
TGTGCCAGCAGTTTACTCAACACTGAAGCTTTCTTT | CASSLLNTEAFF | - | - | TRBJ1-1 | TRBV28
TGTGCCAGCAGCAGCCGGCGGAAAAACTACGAGCAGTACTTC | CASSSRRKNYEQYF | - | - | TRBJ2-7 | TRBV21-1
TGTGCCACCAGCGGGGTGGTCCGGGACAGGGGTACCGTTAAAGAGACCCAGTACTTC | CATSGVVRDRGTVKETQYF | - | TRBD1 | TRBJ2-5 | TRBV15
TGTGCCAGCAGGACAGGGAGGCATGAAAAACTGTTTTTT | CASRTGRHEKLFF | - | TRBD1 | TRBJ1-4 | TRBV19
TGTGCCAGCAGCCGGAATAGCGGGGCCCTCACAGATACGCAGTATTTT | CASSRNSGALTDTQYF | - | TRBD2 | TRBJ2-3 | TRBV7-3
TGTGCCAGCAGCGCCGGACAGGCATCGAACACTGAAGCTTTCTTT | CASSAGQASNTEAFF | few | TRBD1 | TRBJ1-1 | TRBV9
TGCGCCAGCAGCCAAGACGGGACTGTGATGTTCTTC | CASSQDGTVMFF | - | - | TRBJ2-1 | TRBV4-1
TGTGCCATCAGTGACGACGGGACAGGGTTCACAGATACGCAGTATTTT | CAISDDGTGFTDTQYF | - | TRBD1 | TRBJ2-3 | TRBV10-3
TGTGCCAGCAGCGAAAACAGCGGGGGTGGCTACACCTTC | CASSENSGGGYTF | - | - | TRBJ1-2 | TRBV7-8
TGTGCCTGGAGTGTATCCTGGCAGACCCAGTACTTC | CAWSVSWQTQYF | - | - | TRBJ2-5 | TRBV30
TGTGCCAGCAGTGACAGGGCACCAGGGGAAAAACTGTTTTTT | CASSDRAPGEKLFF | - | - | TRBJ1-4 | TRBV25-1
TGTGCCTGGAGTGTTCCCCGGGGGTACCTCTTCTATGGCTACACCTTC | CAWSVPRGYLFYGYTF | - | - | TRBJ1-2 | TRBV30
TGTGCCAGTCGACAGGGCTTCGATGGCTACACCTTC | CASRQGFDGYTF | - | TRBD1 | TRBJ1-2 | TRBV19
TGCGCCAGCAGCCTGCTAGCAACTAATGAAAAACTGTTTTTT | CASSLLATNEKLFF | - | - | TRBJ1-4 | TRBV4-3
TGTGCCAGCAGTACCATAGCGGGGGGCCCAGATACGCAGTATTTT | CASSTIAGGPDTQYF | few | TRBD2 | TRBJ2-3 | TRBV6-1
TGTGCCAGCAGTTTAATTGGCCAGCCCCAGCATTTT | CASSLIGQPQHF | - | - | TRBJ1-5 | TRBV27
TGTGCCTGGAGTGAAGAGGACTACGAGCAGTACTTC | CAWSEEDYEQYF | - | - | TRBJ2-7 | TRBV30
TGTGCCAGCAGCCCCAGGGTGGGGACTGAAGCTTTCTTT | CASSPRVGTEAFF | - | - | TRBJ1-1 | TRBV7-9
TGTGCCAGCCCATCCGGGACAGGGACTAACTATGGCTACACCTTC | CASPSGTGTNYGYTF | - | TRBD1 | TRBJ1-2 | TRBV18
TGTGCCAGCAGTGAACGTACAGGGGTGAACGCTGAAGCTTTCTTT | CASSERTGVNAEAFF | - | TRBD1 | TRBJ1-1 | TRBV25-1
TGTGCCAGCTCACCCAGACAGGGAGACCAAGAGACCCAGTACTTC | CASSPRQGDQETQYF | - | TRBD1 | TRBJ2-5 | TRBV18
TGCGCCAGCAGCTTGGCGAAACTGCAAGAGACCCAGTACTTC | CASSLAKLQETQYF | - | - | TRBJ2-5 | TRBV5-1
TGTGCCAGCAACCCTTTCAGGGGTGACTATGGCTACACCTTC | CASNPFRGDYGYTF | few | - | TRBJ1-2 | TRBV6-1
TGTGCCAGCTCACCCTGGACAGTGGCTTCCAACGAGCAGTACTTC | CASSPWTVASNEQYF | many | - | TRBJ2-7 | TRBV18
TGTGCCAGCAGCCAAGGCCGAGGGACTGGAAACACCATATATTTT | CASSQGRGTGNTIYF | few | - | TRBJ1-3 | TRBV4-2
TGTGCCAGCAGCTCTGCCTCGGGCTACGAGCAGTACTTC | CASSSASGYEQYF | - | - | TRBJ2-7 | TRBV11-3
TGTGCCACCAGCAGAGGGGTCGGGTCGGGACAGGGCGGTGGCTACACCTTC | CATSRGVGSGQGGGYTF | - | TRBD1 | TRBJ1-2 | TRBV15
TGTGCCAGTCGTAGATTGACTGGGAGTTCTAGCACAGATACGCAGTATTTT | CASRRLTGSSSTDTQYF | - | - | TRBJ2-3 | TRBV19
TGTGCCAGCAGCTTGCAGGGTCGCGAAAAACTGTTTTTT | CASSLQGREKLFF | - | - | TRBJ1-4 | TRBV7-2
TGTGCCAGCAGCTTACGGACAGGGATAACCTACGAGCAGTACTTC | CASSLRTGITYEQYF | - | TRBD1 | TRBJ2-7 | TRBV13
TGTGCCTGGAGCCCTACCGGCTACGAGCAGTACTTC | CAWSPTGYEQYF | - | - | TRBJ2-7 | TRBV30
TGTGCCAGCGGGGGGACAGGGGCCGAAAAACTGTTTTTT | CASGGTGAEKLFF | - | TRBD1 | TRBJ1-4 | TRBV2
TGTGCCAGTACCGTCGACAGGAACACTGAAGCTTTCTTT | CASTVDRNTEAFF | - | - | TRBJ1-1 | TRBV19
TGCGCCAGCAGCCAAGACCGGAGGTATGGCTACACCTTC | CASSQDRRYGYTF | - | - | TRBJ1-2 | TRBV4-3
TGCGCCAGCAGCCAAGGCGGGGGGCAGGCTTATGAAAAACTGTTTTTT | CASSQGGGQAYEKLFF | - | - | TRBJ1-4 | TRBV4-1
TGTGCCAGCAGTGTGTCGTACGAGCAGTACTTC | CASSVSYEQYF | - | - | TRBJ2-7 | TRBV25-1
TGCGCCAGCAGCCAAGATATCGGGACTACAAGGGACGATGAGCAGTTCTTC | CASSQDIGTTRDDEQFF | - | TRBD2 | TRBJ2-1 | TRBV4-1
TGTGCCAGCAGGAGGGGACTAGGGCAGGATGAGCAGTTCTTC | CASRRGLGQDEQFF | - | TRBD2 | TRBJ2-1 | TRBV6-1
TGCGCCAGCAGCCAAGTCCGGGACAGAGCCTACGAGCAGTACTTC | CASSQVRDRAYEQYF | - | TRBD1 | TRBJ2-7 | TRBV4-1
TGTGCCAGCAGCGAAGGACGGGAGGTTGGGGGGTTGAACACTGAAGCTTTCTTT | CASSEGREVGGLNTEAFF | - | - | TRBJ1-1 | TRBV9
TGTGCCCGCAGTGCTACCACGTCCGGGATATTCACTGAAGCTTTCTTT | CARSATTSGIFTEAFF | - | - | TRBJ1-1 | TRBV25-1
TGTGCCAGCAGTCGGGACAGGATCATTGACTATGGCTACACCTTC | CASSRDRIIDYGYTF | few | TRBD1 | TRBJ1-2 | TRBV6-5
TGTGCCAGCTCACGGGACAGGGGGACTGAAGCTTTCTTT | CASSRDRGTEAFF | - | TRBD1 | TRBJ1-1 | TRBV18
TGCGCCAGCGGGACAGGTTCCTACGAGCAGTACTTC | CASGTGSYEQYF | - | TRBD1 | TRBJ2-7 | TRBV5-1
TGTGCCTGGAGTTTCACCGACAGGGTGAAATATGGCTACACCTTC | CAWSFTDRVKYGYTF | - | TRBD1 | TRBJ1-2 | TRBV30
TGTGCCAGCAGCTTATTCAGGGCTATTGAAGCTTTCTTT | CASSLFRAIEAFF | - | - | TRBJ1-1 | TRBV7-2
TGTGCCAGCAGCTTTTATACTCGCGGCCCCTACGAGCAGTACTTC | CASSFYTRGPYEQYF | once | - | TRBJ2-7 | TRBV11-2
TGTGCCAGTAGTGCGGGCTCATCCTACAATGAGCAGTTCTTC | CASSAGSSYNEQFF | - | - | TRBJ2-1 | TRBV19
TGTGCCAGTATACAGGGGGACGAGCAGTACTTC | CASIQGDEQYF | - | TRBD1 | TRBJ2-7 | TRBV28
TGTGCCAGCAGCTCTAGCGGGGGGAGCTCCTACAATGAGCAGTTCTTC | CASSSSGGSSYNEQFF | once | TRBD2 | TRBJ2-1 | TRBV7-2
TGTGCCAGCAGTTTAAGACAGACCCAGCTCATGAACACTGAAGCTTTCTTT | CASSLRQTQLMNTEAFF | - | - | TRBJ1-1 | TRBV27
TGTGCCAGCAGTCGTAGCGGGAATCCCCACGAGCAGTACTTC | CASSRSGNPHEQYF | - | TRBD2 | TRBJ2-7 | TRBV6-5